The T cell receptor beta chain under discussion was sequenced for a study of T cell responses to AZD1222 COVID-19 vaccine. Repertoires were generated with immunoSEQ multiplex PCR, while TCRdb's copy carries only in-frame clones and drops some. Of about 180,000 clones listed, over 80% are singletons. Per the germline V gene, CDR1 is SGHTA and CDR2 is FQGTGA. V lost 1 base and J 4 bases, leaving 8 bases between the germline ends. The CDR3 totals 14 residues. The rearrangement joins TRBV7-3 to TRBJ1-3; tentative D call: TRBD1 (5 bases). The sequence came from an adult who received the MenACWY meningococcal vaccine as a control. The sequencing used peripheral blood, collected 28 days after the second dose of the MenACWY control vaccine. The CDR3 DNA reads TGTGCCAGCAGCTTAATGGCAGGGGGAAACACCATATATTTT. This sequence encodes CASSLMAGGNTIYF. Drawing the rest from reference TRBV7-3 and TRBJ1-3, the complete variable domain is GAGVSQTPSNKVTEKGKYVELRCDPISGHTALYWYRQSLGQGPEFLIYFQGTGAADDSGLPNDRFFAVRPEGSVSTLKIQRTERGDSAVYLCASSLMAGGNTIYFGEGSWLTVV.